This T cell receptor beta chain emerged from a study of sequential checkpoint blockade in melanoma (dated by TCRdb to about 2019). At the level of the whole study: Patients were randomized 1:1 to first-line nivolumab followed by ipilimumab (arm A) or ipilimumab followed by nivolumab (arm B). Both trial sequences were followed by maintenance nivolumab.

As regards this clone: The target of this receptor is not known. The input lacks base qualities; no much larger clone sits a single base away.

TCRbeta CDR3 regions were immunosequenced from genomic DNA with the immunoSEQ Assay. Prior to high-throughput sequencing, genomic DNA was amplified by bias-controlled multiplex PCR. The original methods were these. To quantify the absolute abundance of each unique TCRbeta CDR3 region, the sequences were collapsed and filtered. Clonality, defined as 1 minus Pielou's evenness, was calculated using only productive rearrangements. A previously published method was used to identify clones whose frequencies were significantly greater in on-treatment samples than in baseline samples. In its TCRdb copy, this immuneACCESS table keeps in-frame sequences only and misses some clones. Where compared with another copy, unresolved V genes explain less than half of these, and the others have no known cause. V and J calls and clone size follow that table, whereas D and trimming were derived from the DNA. This sample has 15,000 to 20,000 clones in its table, and 72% of those were observed once. The ten largest clones represent about 20% of the sample.

Study-level results and caveats: Validation of the response-prediction model combining TCR metrics and mutation burden is needed in larger, independent patient cohorts.

The sample's treatment or condition label, in plain terms: randomized to nivolumab then ipilimumab (arm A) or the reverse (arm B). Prior DNA-damaging chemotherapy had not been received by any trial patient. Live CD3+CD8+ cells negative for CD19 and CD56 were sorted from thawed PBMCs on a FACS Aria II flow cytometer. Samples came from patients with melanoma in CheckMate 064, a randomized, open-label phase II trial of sequential checkpoint blockade. Leukapheresis was used to collect peripheral blood mononuclear cells, which were then purified with Ficoll-Paque and frozen in human serum with about 9.3% DMSO. Immediately after sorting, the purity of sorted blood CD3+CD8+ cells was verified to be >95%, after which DNA was extracted. Material: CD8+ T cells sorted from blood (inferred from file names), obtained from a patient given nivolumab and ipilimumab in sequence. This clonotype was obtained from a human donor with melanoma.

The sequenced DNA: TGCAGCGTTGTAGCGGGGGCCACCTACGAGCAGTACTTC. Translated, this gives CSVVAGATYEQYF. The V and J segments used are TRBV29-1 and TRBJ2-7; 9 central nucleotides agree with TRBD2. Reading the germline V gene gives CDR1 SQVTM and CDR2 ANQGSEA. Trimming accounts for 4 bases at V and 2 bases at J, while the number of junction bases matched to no gene is 3. Including cysteine and phenylalanine, the CDR3 has 13 amino acids. Left in the record is the CDR3 DNA by itself, 39 bases read in frame from the first base.